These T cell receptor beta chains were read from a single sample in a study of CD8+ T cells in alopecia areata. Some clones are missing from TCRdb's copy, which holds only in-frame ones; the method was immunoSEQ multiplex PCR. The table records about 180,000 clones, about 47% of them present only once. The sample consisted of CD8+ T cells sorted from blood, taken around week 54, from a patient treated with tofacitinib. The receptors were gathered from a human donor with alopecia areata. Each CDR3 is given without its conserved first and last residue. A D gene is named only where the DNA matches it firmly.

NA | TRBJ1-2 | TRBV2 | ASSERGRSGYT
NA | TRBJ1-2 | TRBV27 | ASREDNTYGYT
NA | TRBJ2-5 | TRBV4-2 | ASSQEAPVGGAETQY
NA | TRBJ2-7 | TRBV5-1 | ASSFMGQYEQY
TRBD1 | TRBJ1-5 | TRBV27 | ASSPQPRQGGQPQH
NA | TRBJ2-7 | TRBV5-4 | ASSLGVSYEQY
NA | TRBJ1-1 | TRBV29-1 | SVRTVNTEAF
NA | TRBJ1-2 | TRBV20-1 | SAHYGYT
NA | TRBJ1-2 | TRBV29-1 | SVDSGYT
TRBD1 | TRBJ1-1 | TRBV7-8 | ASSLQGGNTEAF
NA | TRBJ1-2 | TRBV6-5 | ASSYSEEWYGYT
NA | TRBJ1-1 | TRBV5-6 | ASSSLWQGRNTEAF
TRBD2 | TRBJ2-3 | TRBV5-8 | ASSLGLAGLSTDTQY
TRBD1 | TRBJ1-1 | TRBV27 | ASSMTGWATEAF
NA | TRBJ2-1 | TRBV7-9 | ASSPRLTLRVDEQF
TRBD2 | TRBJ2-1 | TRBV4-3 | ASSQRSGGGNEQF
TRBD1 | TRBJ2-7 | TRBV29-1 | SVGGQGPGDEQY
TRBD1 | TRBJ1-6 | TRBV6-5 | ASSYSRGGEYSPLH
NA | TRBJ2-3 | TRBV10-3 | AISEGFDTQY
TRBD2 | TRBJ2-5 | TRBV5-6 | ASSDPAGGGETQY
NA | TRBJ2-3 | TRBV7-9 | ASSSIPGSNTDTQY
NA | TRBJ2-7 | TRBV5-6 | ASSSFGYEQY
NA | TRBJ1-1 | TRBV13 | ASSSVPSNTEAF
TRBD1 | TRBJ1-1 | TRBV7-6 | ASSLLTGANTEAF
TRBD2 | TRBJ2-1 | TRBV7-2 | ASSRGTWEGDEQF